This T cell receptor (beta chain) appears in the sequencing data of a study of beta chain features in type 1 diabetes. About the research overall: No age, gender or cell yield differences were seen between patients and healthy donors.

Comments on this clone: As yet, its antigen is unknown.

Whole-study results and caveats: Reduced insertions and increased deletions marked VDJ junctions in type 1 diabetes patients. Within each of all four CD4+ subsets, Type 1 diabetes patients had TCRB CDR3s that were moderately but significantly shorter.

All of the isolated RNA was reverse transcribed, so expressed TCRB transcripts were sequenced. Measured with immunoSEQ multiplex PCR; TCRdb has only the in-frame clones, and not every one. In the table there are hundreds of thousands of clones, about 14% of which are singletons. The CDR3 loop spans 15 amino acids. Trimming shortened V by 2 bases and J by 4 bases, and 13 bases separated the two germline ends. Germline V CDR1 and CDR2: MNHNS, SASEGT. One heparinised draw of blood, averaging around 120 mL, came from each donor. The authors sorted CD4+ naive, central memory, regulatory and stem cell-like memory cells via CD45RO/CCR7/CD25/CD127/CD95/CD27.

This chain links TRBV6-1 with TRBJ2-3; unclear D gene. Sequencing input: naive CD4+ T cells from blood. The sequence came from a man aged 18 to 35 with type 1 diabetes. CDR3 region: CASSETPGWADTQYF. In DNA, the CDR3 is TGTGCCAGCAGTGAAACCCCTGGGTGGGCAGATACGCAGTATTTT.